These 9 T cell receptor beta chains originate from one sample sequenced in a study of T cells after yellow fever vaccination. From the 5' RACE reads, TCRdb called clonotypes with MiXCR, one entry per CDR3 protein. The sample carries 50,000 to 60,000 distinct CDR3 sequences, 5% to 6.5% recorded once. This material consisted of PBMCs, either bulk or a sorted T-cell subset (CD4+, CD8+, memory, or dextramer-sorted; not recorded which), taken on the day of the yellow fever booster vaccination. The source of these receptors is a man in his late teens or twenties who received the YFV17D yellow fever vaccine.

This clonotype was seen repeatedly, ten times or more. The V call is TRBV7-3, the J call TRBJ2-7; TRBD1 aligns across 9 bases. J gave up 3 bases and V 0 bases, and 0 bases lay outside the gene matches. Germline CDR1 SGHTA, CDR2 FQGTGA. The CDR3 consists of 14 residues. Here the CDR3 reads CASSLTTGGYEQYF. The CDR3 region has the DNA TGTGCCAGCAGCTTAACGACAGGGGGCTACGAGCAGTACTTC.

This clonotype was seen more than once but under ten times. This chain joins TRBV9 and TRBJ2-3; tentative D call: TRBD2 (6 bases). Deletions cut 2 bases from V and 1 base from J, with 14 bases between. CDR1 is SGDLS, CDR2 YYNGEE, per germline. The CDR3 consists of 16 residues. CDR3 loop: CASSVLGGRGTDTQYF. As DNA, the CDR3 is TGTGCCAGCAGCGTTCTAGGAGGGAGAGGCACAGATACGCAGTATTTT. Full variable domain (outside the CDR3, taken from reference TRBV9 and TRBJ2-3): DSGVTQTPKHLITATGQRVTLRCSPRSGDLSVYWYQQSLDQGLQFLIQYYNGEERAKGNILERFSAQQFPDLHSELNLSSLELGDSALYFCASSVLGGRGTDTQYFGPGTRLTVL.

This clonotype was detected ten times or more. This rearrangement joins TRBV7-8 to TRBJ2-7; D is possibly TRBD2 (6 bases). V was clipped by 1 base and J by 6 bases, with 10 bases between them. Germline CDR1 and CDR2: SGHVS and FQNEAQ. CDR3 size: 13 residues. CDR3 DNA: TGTGCCAGCAGCTTAGGTGGGACTTCCGAGCAGTACGTC. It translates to CASSLGGTSEQYV.

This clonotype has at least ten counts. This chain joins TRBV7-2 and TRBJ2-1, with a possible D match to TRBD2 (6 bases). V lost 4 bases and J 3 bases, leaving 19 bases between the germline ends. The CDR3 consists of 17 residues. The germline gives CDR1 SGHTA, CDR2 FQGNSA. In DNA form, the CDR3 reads TGTGCCAGCAGCTCCATTCCCGGGACTGTCTACTACAATGAGCAGTTCTTC. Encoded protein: CASSSIPGTVYYNEQFF.

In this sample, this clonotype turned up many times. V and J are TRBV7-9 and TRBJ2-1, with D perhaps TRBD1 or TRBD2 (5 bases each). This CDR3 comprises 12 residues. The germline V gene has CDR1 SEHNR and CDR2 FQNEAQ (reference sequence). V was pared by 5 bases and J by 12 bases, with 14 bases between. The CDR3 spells CASSHDSGGQFF. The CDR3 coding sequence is TGTGCCAGCAGCCACGACAGCGGAGGGCAGTTCTTC. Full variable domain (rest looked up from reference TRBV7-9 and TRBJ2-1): DTGVSQNPRHKITKRGQNVTFRCDPISEHNRLYWYRQTLGQGPEFLTYFQNEAQLEKSRLLSDRFSAERPKGSFSTLEIQRTEQGDSAMYLCASSHDSGGQFFGPGTRLTVL.

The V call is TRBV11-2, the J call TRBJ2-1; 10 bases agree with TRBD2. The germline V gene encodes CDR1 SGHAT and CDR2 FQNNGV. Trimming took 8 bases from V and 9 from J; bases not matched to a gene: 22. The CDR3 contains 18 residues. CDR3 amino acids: CASSGLIAGGPRAGEQFF. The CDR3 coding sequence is TGTGCCAGCTCTGGGTTGATAGCGGGGGGCCCCAGGGCAGGTGAGCAGTTCTTC.

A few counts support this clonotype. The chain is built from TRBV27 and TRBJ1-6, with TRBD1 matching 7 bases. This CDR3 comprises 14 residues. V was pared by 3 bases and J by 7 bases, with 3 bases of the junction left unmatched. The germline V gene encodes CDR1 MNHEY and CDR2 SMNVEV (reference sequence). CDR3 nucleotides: TGTGCCAGCAGTTTCGTAGGGGGCAATTCACCCCTCCACTTT. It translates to CASSFVGGNSPLHF.

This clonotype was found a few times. In DNA form, the CDR3 reads TGCGCCAGCAGCTTTGGGCGGACTACCTATGGCTACACCTTC. Amino acids: CASSFGRTTYGYTF. The rearrangement joins TRBV5-1 to TRBJ1-2; D is undetermined. Looked up from germline, CDR1 is SGHRS and CDR2 is YFSETQ. V lost 2 bases, J lost 4 bases, and 12 bases lay in between. This CDR3 has 14 residues.

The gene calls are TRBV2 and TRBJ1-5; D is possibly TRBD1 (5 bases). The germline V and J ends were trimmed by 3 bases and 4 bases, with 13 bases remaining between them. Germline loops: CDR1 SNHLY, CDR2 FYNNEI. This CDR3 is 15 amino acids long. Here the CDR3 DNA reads TGTGCCAGCAGTGATTCCGGGACCGATAATCAGCCCCAGCATTTT. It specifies CASSDSGTDNQPQHF.